This T cell receptor (delta chain) was profiled in a study of Vδ1+ human thymocytes. Whole-study results and caveats: Thymic TRG and TRD repertoires appeared highly polyclonal, with Gaussian CDR3 length distributions.

A word on this clone: Its antigen remains unknown.

Germline V gene lookup returns CDR1 TSWWSYY and CDR2 QGS. This CDR3 region has 14 residues. Trimming cost V 2 bases and J 0 bases, with 7 bases left between them. The template was reverse-transcribed extracted RNA. Pooled V-gene forward primers with one constant-region reverse primer generated the CDR3 amplicons by multiplex PCR. TCRdb fed the multiplex PCR reads to CATT. This table has tens of thousands of delta-chain clones, roughly 8% appearing once. The sequenced material came from Vdelta1+ gamma-delta thymocytes from the thymus. The subset denotes: FACS-sorted CD3+ TCRalphabeta- TCRVdelta1+ TCRVdelta2- thymocytes. The source is a child younger than two who had congenital heart surgery. V is TRDV1 and J is TRDJ1; D perhaps matches TRDD2 (5 bases). The CDR3 bases are TGTGCTCTTGGGGAATTCCTGAACACCGATAAACTCATCTTT. It codes for CALGEFLNTDKLIF.